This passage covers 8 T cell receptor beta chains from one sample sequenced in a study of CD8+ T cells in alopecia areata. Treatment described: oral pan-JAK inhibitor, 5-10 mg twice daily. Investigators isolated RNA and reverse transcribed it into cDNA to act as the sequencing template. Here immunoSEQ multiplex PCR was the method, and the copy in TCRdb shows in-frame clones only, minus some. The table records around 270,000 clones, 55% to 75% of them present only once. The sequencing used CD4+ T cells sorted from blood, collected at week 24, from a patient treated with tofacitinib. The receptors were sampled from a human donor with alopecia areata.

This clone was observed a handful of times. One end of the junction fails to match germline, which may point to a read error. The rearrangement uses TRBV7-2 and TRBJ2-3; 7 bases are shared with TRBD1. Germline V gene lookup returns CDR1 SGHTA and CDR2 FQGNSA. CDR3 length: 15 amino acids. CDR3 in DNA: TGTGCCAGCAGCTTAAGGAACAGGGGCACGGATACGCAGTATTTT. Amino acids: CASSLRNRGTDTQYF.

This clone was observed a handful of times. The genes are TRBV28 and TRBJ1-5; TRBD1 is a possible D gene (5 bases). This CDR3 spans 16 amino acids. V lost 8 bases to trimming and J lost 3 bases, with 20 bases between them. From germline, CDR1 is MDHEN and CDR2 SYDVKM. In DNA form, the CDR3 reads TGTGCCAGCGCTGAAGCGGGGACGAATTTCAATCAGCCCCAGCATTTT. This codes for CASAEAGTNFNQPQHF.

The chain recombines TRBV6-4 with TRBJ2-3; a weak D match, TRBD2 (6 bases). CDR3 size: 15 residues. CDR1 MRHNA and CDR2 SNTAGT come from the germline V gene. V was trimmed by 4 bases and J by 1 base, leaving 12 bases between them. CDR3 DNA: TGTGCCAGCAGTGCCGGAGGGGATGGCACAGATACGCAGTATTTT. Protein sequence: CASSAGGDGTDTQYF.

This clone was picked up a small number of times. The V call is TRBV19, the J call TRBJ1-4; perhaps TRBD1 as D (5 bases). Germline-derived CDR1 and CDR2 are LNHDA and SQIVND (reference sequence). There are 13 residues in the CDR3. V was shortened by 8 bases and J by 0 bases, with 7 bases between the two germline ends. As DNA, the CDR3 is TGTGCCAGTCGGGGCGCAACTAATGAAAAACTGTTTTTT. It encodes CASRGATNEKLFF.

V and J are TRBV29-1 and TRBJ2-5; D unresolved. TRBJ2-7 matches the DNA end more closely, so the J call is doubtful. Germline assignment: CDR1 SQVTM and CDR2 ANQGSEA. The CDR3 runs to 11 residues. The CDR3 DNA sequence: TGCAGCGTTGAAGAGGCCCGCGAGCAGTACTTC. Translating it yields CSVEEAREQYF.

CDR3 loop: CASSPRDTRLYNEQFF. CDR3 DNA sequence: TGTGCCAGCAGCCCTCGGGACACTCGCCTTTACAATGAGCAGTTCTTC. This chain uses TRBV9 with TRBJ2-1, with D possibly matching TRBD1 (6 bases). This CDR3 has 16 residues. The germline V gene encodes CDR1 SGDLS and CDR2 YYNGEE. The V end lost 4 bases, the J end lost 4 bases, and 18 bases lay between the germline ends.

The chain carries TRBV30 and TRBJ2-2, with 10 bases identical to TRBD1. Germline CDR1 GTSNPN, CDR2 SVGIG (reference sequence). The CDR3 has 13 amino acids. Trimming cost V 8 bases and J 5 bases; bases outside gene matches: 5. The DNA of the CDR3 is TGTGCCCGAGACAGGGGGCAAACCGGGGAGCTGTTTTTT. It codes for CARDRGQTGELFF.

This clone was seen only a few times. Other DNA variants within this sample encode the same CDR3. DNA for the CDR3: TGCGCCAGCAGCTTGGGACTAGACACAGATACGCAGTATTTT. This translates into CASSLGLDTDTQYF. This chain uses TRBV5-1 with TRBJ2-3; possibly TRBD2 for D (6 bases). The CDR3 sequence is 14 residues long. The germline CDR1 and CDR2 sequences are SGHRS and YFSETQ. V was cut by 0 bases and J by 2 bases, with 7 bases left in between.